This section outlines one T cell receptor (beta chain) sequence together with its context. Germline V lookup: CDR1 SNHLY, CDR2 FYNNEI. The CDR3 totals 14 residues. V lost 4 bases and J 4 bases, leaving 13 bases between the germline ends. Per the study methods: Estimation of nucleated cell counts was performed using reference gene primer amplification. Generated by immunoSEQ multiplex PCR, the TCRdb table keeps only in-frame clones and is missing some. For V, J and clone size, that table is used; D and trimming come from the DNA. In the table there are tens of thousands of clones, roughly 82% of which are singletons. These data are taken from a study of blood T cell repertoires in COVID-19. Study details: The study drew acute and convalescent COVID-19 samples from the United States, Italy and Spain. Sources were T cells, B-cell-depleted T cells, or PBMCs; the material itself was cDNA or gDNA.

V usage is TRBV2 and J usage is TRBJ1-2; D call uncertain. This clonotype was obtained from an elderly woman with acute or convalescent COVID-19. Sequencing was done on a sample of peripheral blood. DNA for the CDR3: TGTGCCAGCAGTGGCGGGAAATGGGCCTATGGCTACACCTTC. Its protein product is CASSGGKWAYGYTF.